The entry below describes one TCR beta chain. The antigen is unknown. This sample was taken from a study of graft-versus-host responses after intestinal transplantation. In the study overall: Anti-thymocyte globulin induction was given to all recipients, followed by tacrolimus and steroids for about 3 years.

This CDR3 spans 13 amino acids. The germline gives CDR1 SNHLY, CDR2 FYNNEI. V lost 8 bases, J lost 4 bases, and 6 bases stayed unmatched. Data came from immunoSEQ multiplex PCR; TCRdb stores just in-frame clones and leaves some out. The sample gives more than 95,000 clones, 80% to 95% of which show up once; 0.15% to 0.2% is in the top ten. Study-level findings and limits: Marrow from the recipient contained GvH clones, some of which had appeared first in ileum or blood.

This sample comprised unstimulated CD4+ T cells sorted from spleen or lymph node cells, obtained before intestinal transplant. The receptor's source is a human donor who received an intestinal transplant. The chain uses TRBV2 and TRBJ2-5, with 8 bases fitting TRBD2. DNA of the CDR3: TGTGCCAGCGTCCGGGGGGGTGTAGAGACCCAGTACTTC. Encoded protein: CASVRGGVETQYF.